This is a list of T cell receptor beta chains from one sample in a study. TCRdb independently ran MiXCR on the RT-PCR reads; one entry per CDR3 protein. The sample comprises fewer than 800,000 distinct CDR3 sequences, 14% of which are singletons, and just over 3.5% rests with the top ten. Sequenced input: memory CD4+ T cells from blood. These receptors all come from a female donor in good health, serving as a healthy control. Each CDR3 is given with its conserved first and last residue. Each record gives: D gene, clone size, V gene, J gene, CDR3 DNA, CDR3 protein. A D gene is named only where the DNA matches it firmly. Not every row has a clone size; where given, it reads once, few, many or a size class.

d_gene: NA; abundance: few; v_gene: TRBV7-2; j_gene: TRBJ2-7; CDR3nt: TGTGCCAGCAGCTTAGCGCCGGACATCTACGAGCAGTACTTC; CDR3aa: CASSLAPDIYEQYF
d_gene: TRBD1; abundance: NA; v_gene: TRBV7-9; j_gene: TRBJ1-1; CDR3nt: TGTGCCAGCAGCTTAGGACAGGGTGGGTCGGACACTGAAGCTTTCTTT; CDR3aa: CASSLGQGGSDTEAFF
d_gene: NA; abundance: few; v_gene: TRBV12-3/TRBV12-4; j_gene: TRBJ2-7; CDR3nt: TGTGCCAGCAGTTTAATCAGTGACTCCTACGAGCAGTACTTC; CDR3aa: CASSLISDSYEQYF
d_gene: TRBD1; abundance: few; v_gene: TRBV4-2; j_gene: TRBJ1-2; CDR3nt: TGTGCCAGCAGCCAGACCCTCTGGGGACAGGGAGTAGGGGGCTACACCTTC; CDR3aa: CASSQTLWGQGVGGYTF
d_gene: NA; abundance: many; v_gene: TRBV10-2; j_gene: TRBJ2-3; CDR3nt: TGCGCCAGCATTCCAGAGGTGGGCACAGATACGCAGTATTTT; CDR3aa: CASIPEVGTDTQYF
d_gene: TRBD1; abundance: many; v_gene: TRBV5-1; j_gene: TRBJ2-2; CDR3nt: TGCGCCAGCAGCCAAACAGGGGGCAACACCGGGGAGCTGTTTTTT; CDR3aa: CASSQTGGNTGELFF
d_gene: NA; abundance: few; v_gene: TRBV20-1; j_gene: TRBJ2-1; CDR3nt: TGCAGTGCGGCCGAGGGTTCCTACAATGAGCAGTTCTTC; CDR3aa: CSAAEGSYNEQFF
d_gene: TRBD2; abundance: NA; v_gene: TRBV12-5; j_gene: TRBJ2-1; CDR3nt: TGTGCTAGTGGTTTCTCGGTACCGGGTAGCGGGGGGACCCGATCCTACAATGAGCAGTTCTTC; CDR3aa: CASGFSVPGSGGTRSYNEQFF
d_gene: NA; abundance: NA; v_gene: TRBV7-2; j_gene: TRBJ2-7; CDR3nt: TGTGCCAGCAGCCGAGGTCCAGGGACCTACGAGCAGTACTTC; CDR3aa: CASSRGPGTYEQYF
d_gene: NA; abundance: NA; v_gene: TRBV7-9; j_gene: TRBJ2-2; CDR3nt: TGTGCCAGCAGCCGCCGGCAGGTGACAACATACACCGGGGAGCTGTTTTTT; CDR3aa: CASSRRQVTTYTGELFF
d_gene: NA; abundance: few; v_gene: TRBV7-3; j_gene: TRBJ2-3; CDR3nt: TGTGCCAGCAGCTCCATCACTTCCGAAGATACGCAGTATTTT; CDR3aa: CASSSITSEDTQYF
d_gene: NA; abundance: many; v_gene: TRBV12-3/TRBV12-4; j_gene: TRBJ1-1; CDR3nt: TGTGCCAGCAGTCGCGACAGACTGAACACTGAAGCTTTCTTT; CDR3aa: CASSRDRLNTEAFF
d_gene: NA; abundance: many; v_gene: TRBV7-3; j_gene: TRBJ2-1; CDR3nt: TGTGCCAGCAGCCAATCCAGCTCCTACAATGAGCAGTTCTTC; CDR3aa: CASSQSSSYNEQFF
d_gene: TRBD1; abundance: many; v_gene: TRBV5-1; j_gene: TRBJ2-7; CDR3nt: TGCGCCAGCAGATCAGTACAGGGGAGCGACGAGCAGTACTTC; CDR3aa: CASRSVQGSDEQYF
d_gene: TRBD1; abundance: many; v_gene: TRBV29-1; j_gene: TRBJ2-5; CDR3nt: TGCAGCGTTTTCCGGGACAGTCGAGAGACCCAGTACTTC; CDR3aa: CSVFRDSRETQYF
d_gene: TRBD1; abundance: NA; v_gene: TRBV19; j_gene: TRBJ1-1; CDR3nt: TGTGCCAGTGATGACAGGGGCAACACTGAAGCTTTCTTT; CDR3aa: CASDDRGNTEAFF
d_gene: NA; abundance: many; v_gene: TRBV6-5; j_gene: TRBJ1-2; CDR3nt: TGTGCCAGCAGTTACCGAATAGACGGCGGGGGGGGTGGCTACACCTTC; CDR3aa: CASSYRIDGGGGGYTF
d_gene: TRBD2; abundance: many; v_gene: TRBV6-5; j_gene: TRBJ2-1; CDR3nt: TGTGCCAGCAAATTAGCGGGGAACAATGAGCAGTTCTTC; CDR3aa: CASKLAGNNEQFF
d_gene: NA; abundance: few; v_gene: TRBV20-1; j_gene: TRBJ1-2; CDR3nt: TGCAGTGCTAGTGAGGTGGACTATGGCTACACCTTC; CDR3aa: CSASEVDYGYTF
d_gene: NA; abundance: many; v_gene: TRBV20-1; j_gene: TRBJ1-1; CDR3nt: TGCAGTGCAGGGGTTAGGGGATCGAACACTGAAGCTTTCTTT; CDR3aa: CSAGVRGSNTEAFF
d_gene: NA; abundance: few; v_gene: TRBV20-1; j_gene: TRBJ2-5; CDR3nt: TGCAGTGTACGGGGGGCACAGGGAGAGACCCAGTACTTC; CDR3aa: CSVRGAQGETQYF
d_gene: NA; abundance: few; v_gene: TRBV15; j_gene: TRBJ2-7; CDR3nt: TGTGCCACCAGCAAAACCCAGACCTCAGGTTACAAGCAGTACTTC; CDR3aa: CATSKTQTSGYKQYF
d_gene: NA; abundance: few; v_gene: TRBV7-2; j_gene: TRBJ1-2; CDR3nt: TGTGCCAGCAAATGGGCGGGTCCCAACTATGGCTACACCTTC; CDR3aa: CASKWAGPNYGYTF
d_gene: TRBD2; abundance: few; v_gene: TRBV6-2/TRBV6-3; j_gene: TRBJ2-7; CDR3nt: TGTGCCAGCAGTCACCCGGGGACTAGCGCATCCTACGAGCAGTACTTC; CDR3aa: CASSHPGTSASYEQYF
d_gene: NA; abundance: NA; v_gene: TRBV7-9; j_gene: TRBJ1-1; CDR3nt: TGTGCCAGCAGCCCGGGGGACGTGAACACTGAAGCTTTCTTT; CDR3aa: CASSPGDVNTEAFF
d_gene: TRBD1; abundance: NA; v_gene: TRBV5-1; j_gene: TRBJ1-4; CDR3nt: TGCGCCAGCAGCTCGCCTCCGGGACAGAAGAATGAAAAACTGTTTTTT; CDR3aa: CASSSPPGQKNEKLFF
d_gene: NA; abundance: many; v_gene: TRBV20-1; j_gene: TRBJ1-5; CDR3nt: TGCAGTGCCTCAAGCCTTAATCAGCCCCAGCATTTT; CDR3aa: CSASSLNQPQHF
d_gene: TRBD1; abundance: few; v_gene: TRBV19; j_gene: TRBJ1-1; CDR3nt: TGTGCCAGTAGTATACTTCAGGGGGCGACTGAAGCTTTCTTT; CDR3aa: CASSILQGATEAFF
d_gene: TRBD1; abundance: many; v_gene: TRBV5-1; j_gene: TRBJ1-1; CDR3nt: TGCGCCAGCAGCCTCCGGACAGGGGGGAACACTGAAGCTTTCTTT; CDR3aa: CASSLRTGGNTEAFF
d_gene: NA; abundance: few; v_gene: TRBV4-1; j_gene: TRBJ1-4; CDR3nt: TGCGCCAGCAGCCAAGTGTTCAGTAAGGGTGAAAAACTGTTTTTT; CDR3aa: CASSQVFSKGEKLFF
d_gene: NA; abundance: few; v_gene: TRBV20-1; j_gene: TRBJ1-1; CDR3nt: TGCAGTGGGAAGGGGATAGGAACTGAAGCTTTCTTT; CDR3aa: CSGKGIGTEAFF
d_gene: NA; abundance: NA; v_gene: TRBV5-6; j_gene: TRBJ2-7; CDR3nt: TGTGCCAGCAGCCCACCCGGGACCGAATACTACGAGCAGTACTTC; CDR3aa: CASSPPGTEYYEQYF
d_gene: NA; abundance: few; v_gene: TRBV5-1; j_gene: TRBJ2-7; CDR3nt: TGCGCCAGCAGCTTGTTAGGACAAATTGACTACGAGCAGTACTTC; CDR3aa: CASSLLGQIDYEQYF
d_gene: NA; abundance: many; v_gene: TRBV7-2; j_gene: TRBJ2-2; CDR3nt: TGTGCCAGCAGCAATACAAGGGGGGGGGAGCTGTTTTTT; CDR3aa: CASSNTRGGELFF
d_gene: NA; abundance: many; v_gene: TRBV29-1; j_gene: TRBJ2-7; CDR3nt: TGCAGCGCGATAGAAACCTCCTACGAGCAGTACTTC; CDR3aa: CSAIETSYEQYF
d_gene: TRBD2; abundance: many; v_gene: TRBV20-1; j_gene: TRBJ2-7; CDR3nt: TGCAGTGCTACGGTCGGGGGGACTTGGGAGCGGGTGAACTCCTACGAGCAGTACTTC; CDR3aa: CSATVGGTWERVNSYEQYF
d_gene: NA; abundance: many; v_gene: TRBV5-1; j_gene: TRBJ2-2; CDR3nt: TGCGCCAGCAGCTTGGTTTTGACTAACACCGGGGAGCTGTTTTTT; CDR3aa: CASSLVLTNTGELFF
d_gene: NA; abundance: NA; v_gene: TRBV3-1; j_gene: TRBJ2-5; CDR3nt: TGTGCCAGCAGCCCCACACGACACCAAGAGACCCAGTACTTC; CDR3aa: CASSPTRHQETQYF
d_gene: TRBD2; abundance: many; v_gene: TRBV4-1; j_gene: TRBJ2-7; CDR3nt: TGCGCCAGCAGCCAAGAGGGACTAGCGGGAGCATCGAAGTCCTACGAGCAGTACTTC; CDR3aa: CASSQEGLAGASKSYEQYF
d_gene: TRBD2; abundance: NA; v_gene: TRBV7-3; j_gene: TRBJ2-1; CDR3nt: TGTGCCAGCAGCTTAAGTCTTCTAGCGGGAGCCCACAATGAGCAGTTCTTC; CDR3aa: CASSLSLLAGAHNEQFF
d_gene: NA; abundance: NA; v_gene: TRBV5-6; j_gene: TRBJ2-7; CDR3nt: TGTGCCAGCAGCTTGGGTAGGGGGGACTACGAGCAGTACTTC; CDR3aa: CASSLGRGDYEQYF
d_gene: TRBD2; abundance: few; v_gene: TRBV12-3/TRBV12-4; j_gene: TRBJ2-3; CDR3nt: TGTGCCAGCAGTTTAAGCGGGAGCCCAACCTCAGATACGCAGTATTTT; CDR3aa: CASSLSGSPTSDTQYF
d_gene: NA; abundance: NA; v_gene: TRBV5-1; j_gene: TRBJ2-5; CDR3nt: TGCGCCAGCAAGGCAGGGGAGTCCGGGGACCAGTACTTC; CDR3aa: CASKAGESGDQYF
d_gene: NA; abundance: NA; v_gene: TRBV5-1; j_gene: TRBJ1-1; CDR3nt: TGCGCCAGCAGCTTGGGGCGGACACCGAACACTGAAGCTTTCTTT; CDR3aa: CASSLGRTPNTEAFF
d_gene: NA; abundance: NA; v_gene: TRBV3-1; j_gene: TRBJ2-5; CDR3nt: TGTGCCAGCACCCTGGGAGTAGGGACCCAGTACTTC; CDR3aa: CASTLGVGTQYF
d_gene: TRBD1; abundance: NA; v_gene: TRBV20-1; j_gene: TRBJ2-7; CDR3nt: TGCAGTGCGACAAAGGTAGCAGGGGGTGCCTACGAGCAGTACTTC; CDR3aa: CSATKVAGGAYEQYF
d_gene: TRBD1; abundance: NA; v_gene: TRBV5-1; j_gene: TRBJ2-3; CDR3nt: TGCGCCAGCAGCCAAGGGACAGAGACAGATACGCAGTATTTT; CDR3aa: CASSQGTETDTQYF
d_gene: NA; abundance: NA; v_gene: TRBV7-2; j_gene: TRBJ2-5; CDR3nt: TGTGCCAGCAGCCCACGACTAGTTTCGACCCAGTACTTC; CDR3aa: CASSPRLVSTQYF
d_gene: NA; abundance: once; v_gene: TRBV28; j_gene: TRBJ2-1; CDR3nt: TGTGCCAGCATCCTTGGAGGGACACCCTACAATGAGCAGTTCTTC; CDR3aa: CASILGGTPYNEQFF
d_gene: NA; abundance: NA; v_gene: TRBV3-1; j_gene: TRBJ2-2; CDR3nt: TGTGCCAGCAGCCGACACCGAACCGGGGAGCTGTTTTTT; CDR3aa: CASSRHRTGELFF
d_gene: NA; abundance: few; v_gene: TRBV29-1; j_gene: TRBJ1-2; CDR3nt: TGCAGCGTTGAAGACCCAGGGCAAGGCTACACCTTC; CDR3aa: CSVEDPGQGYTF
d_gene: TRBD1; abundance: many; v_gene: TRBV7-2; j_gene: TRBJ2-3; CDR3nt: TGTGCCAGCAGCCTCAGGGGGCGTGCAGATACGCAGTATTTT; CDR3aa: CASSLRGRADTQYF